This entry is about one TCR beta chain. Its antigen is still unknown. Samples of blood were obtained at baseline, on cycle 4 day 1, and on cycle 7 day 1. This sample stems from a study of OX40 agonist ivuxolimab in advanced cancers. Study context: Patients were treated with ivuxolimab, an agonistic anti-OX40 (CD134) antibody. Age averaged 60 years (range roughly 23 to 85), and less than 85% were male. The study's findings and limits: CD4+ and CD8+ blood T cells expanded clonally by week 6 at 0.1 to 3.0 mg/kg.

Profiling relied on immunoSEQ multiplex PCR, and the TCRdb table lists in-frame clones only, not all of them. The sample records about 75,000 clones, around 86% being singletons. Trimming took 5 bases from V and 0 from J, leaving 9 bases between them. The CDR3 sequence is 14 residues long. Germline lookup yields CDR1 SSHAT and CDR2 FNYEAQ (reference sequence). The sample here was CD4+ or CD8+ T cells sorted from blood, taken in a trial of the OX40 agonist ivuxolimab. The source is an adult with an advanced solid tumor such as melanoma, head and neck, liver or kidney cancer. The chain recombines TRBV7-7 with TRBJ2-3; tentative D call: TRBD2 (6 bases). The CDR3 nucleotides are TGTGCCAGCAGCCAGGACTATAGCACAGATACGCAGTATTTT. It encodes CASSQDYSTDTQYF.